This T cell receptor beta chain is drawn from a study of blood T cell repertoires in COVID-19. The wider study: COVID-19 samples, acute and convalescent, were from the United States, Italy and Spain.

In this sample, this clone turned up once. Using immunoSEQ multiplex PCR, the repertoire was profiled, and TCRdb retains in-frame clones only, with some absent. The table lists around 230,000 clones, about 80% of them singletons. The CDR3 covers 14 residues. In germline, CDR1 is SGHRS, CDR2 YFSETQ. The V end was cut by 2 bases, the J end by 3 bases, with 10 bases between. Sequencing used peripheral blood. V usage is TRBV5-1 and J usage is TRBJ2-3, with D possibly being TRBD1 (5 bases). The TCR sequence derives from a middle-aged woman with active or convalescent COVID-19. CDR3 coding DNA: TGCGCCAGCAGCTTTAAACAGGTAACAGATACGCAGTATTTT. Protein product: CASSFKQVTDTQYF. Supplemented by reference TRBV5-1 and TRBJ2-3, the full variable domain reads KAGVTQTPRYLIKTRGQQVTLSCSPISGHRSVSWYQQTPGQGLQFLFEYFSETQRNKGNFPGRFSGRQFSNSRSEMNVSTLELGDSALYLCASSFKQVTDTQYFGPGTRLTVL.